This T cell receptor beta chain was profiled in a study of blood T cell repertoires in COVID-19. Whole-study context: Material from acute and convalescent COVID-19 was sourced from the United States, Italy and Spain.

CDR3 length: 13 residues. CDR1 is SGHNT, CDR2 YYREEE, per germline (reference sequence). Trimming took off 4 bases at V and 5 bases at J, with 12 bases between the two ends. Only in-frame clones appear in the TCRdb table, and some are missing; sequencing was by immunoSEQ multiplex PCR. Seen here are 150,000 or so clones, about 86% observed once, and the top ten hold 9.2%. Participants were aged about 18 to 90 years from around 24 US areas. Assignment of participants to cohorts was predicated upon participant-reported clinical history. The study counted Cohort 3 donors as recovered given two negative PCRs, clearance, or symptom resolution. This clone was counted between two and nine times.

The TCR was taken from a man between 50 and 59 years old who had recovered from COVID-19. The chain links TRBV5-4 to TRBJ1-2, with D unresolved. Sequenced sample: PBMCs or T cells enriched from blood (not recorded which). CDR3 protein: CASSAFTDYGYTF. Here the CDR3 DNA reads TGTGCCAGCAGCGCCTTTACAGATTATGGCTACACCTTC.